This T cell receptor beta chain comes out of a study of cytomegalovirus exposure and HLA in healthy donors. Trimming removed 5 bases from V and 2 bases from J; junction bases left unmatched: 13. There are 17 residues in the CDR3. CDR1 and CDR2 (germline): SGHRS, YFSETQ. PCR primers comprised 60 Vbeta and 13 Jbeta primers. Libraries were prepared by immunoSEQ multiplex PCR; TCRdb keeps only in-frame clonotypes and omits some of them. Among under 150,000 clones listed, roughly 79% were seen once. In its sample, this clone was seen once. The sequence came from a man aged 30 to 39 in good health and CMV-seronegative. Sequenced input: PBMCs. J is TRBJ2-3 and V is TRBV5-1; TRBD2 matches at 8 bases. CDR3: CASRVGLHSGVTDTQYF. The CDR3 coding sequence is TGCGCCAGCAGGGTTGGGCTCCATAGCGGGGTCACAGATACGCAGTATTTT.